A single sample gave rise to the 32 T cell receptor beta chains below, sequenced in a study of T cells in Graves' hyperthyroidism and ophthalmopathy. The CDR3 regions of TCR beta were amplified from RNA transcripts. First-round RT-PCR of the TCR CDR3 relied on the HTBI primer set. TCRdb re-called the multiplex PCR reads with MiXCR, one entry per CDR3 protein. There are a few hundred thousand distinct CDR3 sequences in the sample; about an eighth occur only once, and around 5.3% lies in the top ten. Sequenced input: blood. These receptors were obtained from a young woman with Graves' hyperthyroidism.

This clonotype has more than one count but fewer than ten. The chain carries TRBV28 and TRBJ2-2; 7 bases match TRBD1. CDR3 length: 14 residues. CDR1 MDHEN and CDR2 SYDVKM come from the germline V gene. V dropped 6 bases and J dropped 7; count of bases not matched to a gene: 8. The CDR3 nucleotides read TGTGCCAGCAGAGTCACAGGGGTGTACGGGGAGCTGTTTTTT. It is translated as CASRVTGVYGELFF.

In its sample, this clonotype was seen many times. This chain links TRBV5-1 with TRBJ2-5; TRBD2 might be the D (5 bases). The germline V gene encodes CDR1 SGHRS and CDR2 YFSETQ. The CDR3 is made up of 14 amino acids. The V end was cut by 4 bases, the J end by 5 bases, with 15 bases between. The CDR3 DNA follows: TGCGCCAGCAGCCCGAGGGCCCGGGTGGAGACCCAGTACTTC. Its translation: CASSPRARVETQYF. Combining the CDR3 with reference TRBV5-1 and TRBJ2-5 gives the whole variable domain KAGVTQTPRYLIKTRGQQVTLSCSPISGHRSVSWYQQTPGQGLQFLFEYFSETQRNKGNFPGRFSGRQFSNSRSEMNVSTLELGDSALYLCASSPRARVETQYFGPGTRLLVL.

This clonotype was seen at least ten times. The CDR3 loop reads CSARLADYEQYF. CDR3 DNA: TGCAGTGCTAGACTAGCAGACTACGAGCAGTACTTC. The chain employs TRBV20-1 and TRBJ2-7; D is perhaps TRBD2 (5 bases). CDR1 and CDR2 from the germline V gene are DFQATT and SNEGSKA (reference sequence). This CDR3 contains 12 residues. The V end lost 2 bases, the J end lost 3 bases, and 8 bases lay between the germline ends.

J is TRBJ1-1 and V is TRBV7-9, with a possible D match to TRBD1 (6 bases). The CDR3 totals 14 residues. The V end was cut by 5 bases, the J end by 1 base, with 11 bases between. Germline V gives CDR1 SEHNR, CDR2 FQNEAQ (reference sequence). CDR3 protein: CASSEPGANTEAFF. CDR3 in DNA: TGTGCCAGCAGCGAACCGGGGGCGAACACTGAAGCTTTCTTT.

This clonotype was seen at least ten times. The chain uses TRBV20-1 and TRBJ2-7, with D possibly being TRBD1 (5 bases). The V gene's germline CDR1 is DFQATT and CDR2 SNEGSKA (reference sequence). V was cut by 0 bases and J by 1 base, with 16 bases left in between. This CDR3 has 16 amino acids. The CDR3 loop is CSARDDRKGRSYEQYF. As DNA, the CDR3 is TGCAGTGCTAGAGATGATAGGAAGGGGCGATCCTACGAGCAGTACTTC.

This clonotype has at least ten counts. The chain has TRBV12-3 or TRBV12-4 and TRBJ1-2; 8 bases fit TRBD1. The CDR3 has 13 residues. The V gene end was trimmed by 6 bases and the J gene end by 10 bases; junction bases not matched to a gene: 10. In DNA, the CDR3 is TGTGCCAGCAGGTATTCCGGGACAGGCGTCTACACCTTC. The encoded protein is CASRYSGTGVYTF.

The chain uses TRBV19 and TRBJ1-1; 7 positions match TRBD1. Germline V gives CDR1 LNHDA, CDR2 SQIVND (reference sequence). The J segment lost 0 bases and the V segment lost 11 bases, leaving 6 bases of the junction unmatched. CDR3 length: 13 residues. CDR3 coding DNA: TGTGCCGTGACAGGGAGGATGAACACTGAAGCTTTCTTT. This encodes CAVTGRMNTEAFF. Variable domain in full (rest from reference TRBV19 and TRBJ1-1): DGGITQSPKYLFRKEGQNVTLSCEQNLNHDAMYWYRQDPGQGLRLIYYSQIVNDFQKGDIAEGYSVSREKKESFPLTVTSAQKNPTAFYLCAVTGRMNTEAFFGQGTRLTVV.

The chain links TRBV6-2 or TRBV6-3 to TRBJ2-3, with D maybe TRBD2 (6 bases). Trimming shortened V by 7 bases and J by 0 bases, and 8 bases separated the two germline ends. The CDR3 has 13 residues. From germline, CDR1 is MNHEY and CDR2 SVGEGT. CDR3 loop: CASISGSTDTQYF. The CDR3 nucleotides are TGTGCCAGCATCAGCGGGAGCACAGATACGCAGTATTTT.

The rearrangement joins TRBV11-3 to TRBJ2-3; 12 bases match TRBD2. This CDR3 is 20 amino acids long. CDR1 and CDR2 (germline): SGHNT, YENEEA. V trimming: 2 bases; J trimming: 1 base; junction bases outside the gene matches: 13. The CDR3 protein is CASSLLTSGRPTIGTDTQYF. CDR3 bases: TGTGCCAGCAGCTTACTCACTAGCGGGAGGCCGACGATCGGCACAGATACGCAGTATTTT.

This clonotype has a count of ten or more. The rearrangement uses TRBV3-1 and TRBJ2-7; TRBD2 agrees at 7 bases. With V trimmed by 4 bases and J by 0 bases, 12 bases remained unmatched. CDR3 size: 17 residues. CDR1 is LGHDT and CDR2 is YNNKEL in the germline V gene (reference sequence). Here the CDR3 reads CASSRIKTGTNSYEQYF. The CDR3 region has the DNA TGTGCCAGCAGCCGAATAAAAACCGGGACTAACTCCTACGAGCAGTACTTC.

The chain carries TRBV28 and TRBJ2-5; D remains unclear. This CDR3 contains 14 residues. Per the germline V gene, CDR1 is MDHEN and CDR2 is SYDVKM. V was clipped by 1 base and J by 5 bases, with 11 bases between them. In DNA form, the CDR3 reads TGTGCCAGCAGTTTATTGGCCCTGTTGGAGACCCAGTACTTC. It codes for CASSLLALLETQYF.

This clonotype has at least ten counts. The chain has TRBV6-1 and TRBJ1-1; TRBD1 agrees at 7 bases. The ends lost 6 bases at V and 4 bases at J; junction bases unmatched: 5. The germline CDR1 and CDR2 sequences are MNHNS and SASEGT. CDR3 length: 13 amino acids. CDR3 in DNA: TGTGCCAGCAGAAGACAGGGTGGCACTGAAGCTTTCTTT. The encoded protein is CASRRQGGTEAFF.

This chain uses TRBV11-3 with TRBJ2-5; D is unclear. Trimming took 3 bases from V and 3 from J, leaving 8 bases between them. This CDR3 has 13 residues. Germline V gene sequence: CDR1 SGHNT, CDR2 YENEEA. The CDR3 nucleotides read TGTGCCAGCAGCTTGAACGATAAAGAGACCCAGTACTTC. Encoded protein: CASSLNDKETQYF. Supplemented by reference TRBV11-3 and TRBJ2-5, the full variable domain reads EAGVVQSPRYKIIEKKQPVAFWCNPISGHNTLYWYLQNLGQGPELLIRYENEEAVDDSQLPKDRFSAERLKGVDSTLKIQPAELGDSAVYLCASSLNDKETQYFGPGTRLLVL.

This clonotype was counted a few times. CDR3 protein: CATSRDHPVSYEQYF. CDR3 nucleotides: TGTGCCACCAGCAGAGATCATCCAGTCTCCTACGAGCAGTACTTC. The rearrangement links TRBV15 to TRBJ2-7; no definite D call. V shed 0 bases and J shed 0 bases, with 9 bases lying between them. Germline CDR1 reads LNHNV; CDR2 reads YYDKDF (reference sequence). The CDR3 is made up of 15 amino acids.

In its sample, this clonotype was seen many times. This chain connects TRBV12-3 or TRBV12-4 to TRBJ2-1; TRBD2 aligns across 11 bases. V lost 5 bases, J lost 8 bases, and 26 bases stayed unmatched. The CDR3 is 21 residues long. CDR3 bases: TGTGCCAGCAGTGGGACATTCCGGGACACGGTAGCGGGAGGGCCGGTCTATGAGCAGTTCTTC. It yields the protein CASSGTFRDTVAGGPVYEQFF.

The chain is built from TRBV19 and TRBJ2-5; D possibly corresponds to TRBD1 (6 bases). CDR3 size: 14 residues. CDR1 is LNHDA and CDR2 is SQIVND in the germline V gene (reference sequence). Deletions cut 2 bases from V and 0 bases from J, with 7 bases between. The DNA for the CDR3 is TGTGCCAGTAGTATACAGGGGTACCAAGAGACCCAGTACTTC. This encodes CASSIQGYQETQYF.

The table lists this clonotype with many counts. The chain has TRBV27 and TRBJ2-5; no definite D call. The CDR3 consists of 13 residues. Germline V gene data show CDR1 as MNHEY and CDR2 as SMNVEV (reference sequence). Trimming removed 5 bases from V and 1 base from J, with 8 bases in between. The CDR3 spells CASSPLSQETQYF. For the CDR3, the DNA is TGTGCCAGCAGTCCCCTCTCCCAAGAGACCCAGTACTTC.

This clonotype was picked up a small number of times. This sequence joins TRBV6-2 or TRBV6-3 and TRBJ1-3, with unresolved D. This CDR3 contains 13 residues. CDR1 and CDR2 (germline): MNHEY, SVGEGT. V lost 4 bases and J lost 4, with 8 bases in between. CDR3 DNA sequence: TGTGCCAGCAGTTTAGACGGAGGAAACACCATATATTTT. As protein: CASSLDGGNTIYF.

This clonotype has just a few counts. This chain links TRBV27 with TRBJ1-1, with D perhaps TRBD1 (5 bases). V lost 3 bases to trimming and J lost 4 bases, with 15 bases between them. The CDR3 loop spans 15 amino acids. In germline, CDR1 is MNHEY, CDR2 SMNVEV (reference sequence). CDR3 residues: CASSFFYRRTTEAFF. For the CDR3, the DNA is TGTGCCAGCAGTTTTTTTTACAGGCGGACCACTGAAGCTTTCTTT.

The V and J genes are TRBV16 and TRBJ1-4; D not certain. Germline V gene lookup returns CDR1 KGHSY and CDR2 FQNENV. V was pared by 0 bases and J by 7 bases, with 12 bases between. The CDR3 runs to 15 residues. The CDR3, as DNA: TGTGCCAGCAGCCAATCGCCCGAGGCGGGTGAAAAACTGTTTTTT. Its translation: CASSQSPEAGEKLFF.

This clonotype occurred a few times. The CDR3 DNA is TGTGCCAGTACCCCCAGCATAGCGGGCACCTACGAGCAGTACTTC. Translating gives CASTPSIAGTYEQYF. V gene TRBV19 combines with J gene TRBJ2-7; 7 nucleotides line up with TRBD2. The CDR3 runs 15 residues. Germline loops: CDR1 LNHDA, CDR2 SQIVND (reference sequence). Trimming cost V 7 bases and J 2 bases; bases outside gene matches: 11.

Concerning this clonotype: One junction end disagrees with the germline gene, perhaps due to a read error. The V and J genes are TRBV18 and TRBJ2-5, with 9 bases that match TRBD1. Germline V CDR1 and CDR2: KGHSH, LQKENI. The CDR3 loop spans 16 amino acids. This CDR3 is CASSQSTGGWSEAQYF. CDR3 DNA sequence: TGTGCCAGCTCTCAAAGCACAGGGGGCTGGTCAGAGGCCCAGTACTTC.

This clonotype was observed a few times. The rearrangement links TRBV20-1 to TRBJ2-3, with 12 nucleotides matching TRBD2. The CDR3 is made up of 19 amino acids. Germline loops: CDR1 DFQATT, CDR2 SNEGSKA (reference sequence). The trim removed 1 base at V and 0 bases at J, leaving 11 bases unmatched. CDR3 region: CSARAQETSGRSSTDTQYF. The CDR3 DNA sequence: TGCAGTGCTAGAGCCCAGGAGACTAGCGGGAGAAGTAGCACAGATACGCAGTATTTT.

In this sample, this clonotype turned up many times. V usage is TRBV18 and J usage is TRBJ1-1; D is perhaps TRBD1 (5 bases). This CDR3 has 15 residues. Germline V gives CDR1 KGHSH, CDR2 LQKENI. V lost 1 base to trimming and J lost 0 bases, with 9 bases between them. The CDR3 protein is CASSPRRDLNTEAFF. The CDR3 nucleotides are TGTGCCAGCTCACCACGGAGGGACTTGAACACTGAAGCTTTCTTT.

The chain joins TRBV19 to TRBJ2-3; D is possibly TRBD2 (6 bases). Trimming removed 6 bases at V and 2 bases at J, with 18 bases between. The CDR3 is made up of 16 amino acids. Germline values: CDR1 LNHDA, CDR2 SQIVND (reference sequence). CDR3: CASSGGLHGSTDTQYF. CDR3 nucleotide sequence: TGTGCCAGTAGCGGGGGACTCCACGGTTCCACAGATACGCAGTATTTT.

This clonotype was picked up many times. The CDR3 DNA reads as TGTGCCAGCAGTCCTACAGGGGAGGTGCAGCCCCAGCATTTT. It codes for CASSPTGEVQPQHF. This chain connects TRBV12-3 or TRBV12-4 to TRBJ1-5; 7 bases align to TRBD1. This CDR3 has 14 residues. V gave up 5 bases and J gave up 7 bases; unmatched junction bases: 8.

This clonotype was recorded a few times. V is TRBV28 and J is TRBJ2-7; D remains unclear. V was cut by 6 bases and J by 2 bases, with 11 bases left in between. The CDR3 is 13 amino acids. Germline CDR1 reads MDHEN; CDR2 reads SYDVKM. The CDR3 region has the DNA TGTGCCAGCAGCCAACCGCCTGCCTACGAGCAGTACTTC. Translation gives CASSQPPAYEQYF.

This clonotype was picked up a small number of times. In nucleotides, the CDR3 is TGTGCCAGCAGTTCTAGCGGGAGCCGCGGCGGGGAGCTGTTTTTT. Protein: CASSSSGSRGGELFF. The V gene is TRBV27, the J gene TRBJ2-2; 10 bases align to TRBD2. The junction had 6 bases not matched to a gene; V was cut back by 4 bases and J by 7 bases. CDR3 length equals 15 residues. Looked up from germline, CDR1 is MNHEY and CDR2 is SMNVEV (reference sequence).

V and J are TRBV29-1 and TRBJ2-7; maybe TRBD2 (6 bases). The CDR3 loop spans 12 amino acids. Germline CDR1 and CDR2: SQVTM and ANQGSEA. The V and J ends lost 7 bases and 7 bases respectively, with 17 bases between them. CDR3 in DNA: TGCAGCGGGACTAAGGTTAGGGATGAGCAGTACTTC. Its translation is CSGTKVRDEQYF.

This clonotype showed up many times. The genes are TRBV3-1 and TRBJ2-7; D may match TRBD1 or TRBD2 (5 bases each). The CDR3 sequence is 15 residues long. Germline loops: CDR1 LGHDT, CDR2 YNNKEL (reference sequence). V was pared by 5 bases and J by 4 bases, with 18 bases between. This CDR3 reads CASSTSGTVAYEQYF. The CDR3, as DNA: TGTGCCAGCAGCACCTCCGGGACGGTAGCGTACGAGCAGTACTTC.

This clonotype was detected only a few times. CDR3 nucleotides: TGTGCCAGTAGTTCCCTCATAGGGACAGGCACTGAAGCTTTCTTT. As protein: CASSSLIGTGTEAFF. The gene calls are TRBV19 and TRBJ1-1, with 8 bases matching TRBD1. The CDR3 runs to 15 residues. The V segment lost 5 bases and the J segment 4 bases; nucleotides outside the gene matches: 9. Germline V gene data show CDR1 as LNHDA and CDR2 as SQIVND (reference sequence). Full variable domain (missing parts from reference TRBV19 and TRBJ1-1): DGGITQSPKYLFRKEGQNVTLSCEQNLNHDAMYWYRQDPGQGLRLIYYSQIVNDFQKGDIAEGYSVSREKKESFPLTVTSAQKNPTAFYLCASSSLIGTGTEAFFGQGTRLTVV.

This clonotype came up many times. Given a much more abundant clone one base away, this may be a read error. The genes are TRBV6-1 and TRBJ1-1; D gene unclear. The germline CDR1 and CDR2 sequences are MNHNS and SASEGT. V lost 6 bases to trimming and J lost 1 base, with 6 bases between them. CDR3 size: 12 residues. CDR3 protein: CASRVGNTEAFF. In DNA form, the CDR3 reads TGTGCCAGCAGGGTGGGGAACACTGAAGCTTTCTTT.